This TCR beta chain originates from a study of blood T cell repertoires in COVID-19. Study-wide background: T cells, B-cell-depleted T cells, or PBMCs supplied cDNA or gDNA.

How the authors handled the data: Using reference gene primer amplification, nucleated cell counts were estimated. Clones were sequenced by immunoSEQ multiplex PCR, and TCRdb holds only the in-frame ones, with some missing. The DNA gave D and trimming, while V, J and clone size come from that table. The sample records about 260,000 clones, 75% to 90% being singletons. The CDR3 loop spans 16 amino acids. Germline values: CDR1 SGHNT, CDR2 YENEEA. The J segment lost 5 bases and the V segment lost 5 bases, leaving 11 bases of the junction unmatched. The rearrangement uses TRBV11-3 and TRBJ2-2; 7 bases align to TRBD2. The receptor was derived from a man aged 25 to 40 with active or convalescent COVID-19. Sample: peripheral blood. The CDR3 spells CASSATSGGVTGELFF. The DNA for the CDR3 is TGTGCCAGCAGCGCCACCTCGGGGGGTGTTACCGGGGAGCTGTTTTTT.